What follows are 11 T cell receptor beta chains derived from one specimen sequenced in a study of shared clonotypes between healthy human individuals. The data were produced by immunoSEQ multiplex PCR, yet TCRdb's version contains in-frame clones alone and is incomplete. The repertoire holds some 2.1 million clones, around 96% seen once, with around 1.1% in the top ten. It was CD45RO-negative cells, positively selected for CCR7, that made up naive CD8 cells, with terminally differentiated effector memory CD45RA+ cells excluded. The sequenced sample consisted of naive CD8+ T cells sorted from blood. The receptors originated from a man between 18 and 35 years old in good health.

This chain joins TRBV7-9 and TRBJ2-7, with D possibly matching TRBD2 (5 bases). The V end lost 8 bases, the J end lost 1 base, and 12 bases lay between the germline ends. The CDR3 has 13 amino acids. Looked up from germline, CDR1 is SEHNR and CDR2 is FQNEAQ (reference sequence). In nucleotides, the CDR3 is TGTGCCAGCGGGAGCGGTGGTTCCTACGAGCAGTACTTC. Its protein product is CASGSGGSYEQYF.

The chain is built from TRBV7-9 and TRBJ2-3; D gene ambiguous. Germline V lookup: CDR1 SEHNR, CDR2 FQNEAQ (reference sequence). This CDR3 comprises 15 residues. Deletions cut 3 bases from V and 0 bases from J, with 10 bases between. CDR3 loop: CASSLRLGSTDTQYF. In nucleotides, the CDR3 is TGTGCCAGCAGCTTGAGGCTGGGGAGCACAGATACGCAGTATTTT.

The V call is TRBV7-3, the J call TRBJ2-1; D gene unclear. From germline, CDR1 is SGHTA and CDR2 FQGTGA. The ends were cut back, 0 bases at V and 8 bases at J, with 11 bases in the middle. The CDR3 is 14 amino acids. Here the CDR3 reads CASSLTGSVDEQFF. The CDR3 DNA reads TGTGCCAGCAGCTTAACGGGATCCGTAGATGAGCAGTTCTTC. Full variable domain (outside the CDR3, taken from reference TRBV7-3 and TRBJ2-1): GAGVSQTPSNKVTEKGKYVELRCDPISGHTALYWYRQSLGQGPEFLIYFQGTGAADDSGLPNDRFFAVRPEGSVSTLKIQRTERGDSAVYLCASSLTGSVDEQFFGPGTRLTVL.

The rearrangement links TRBV2 to TRBJ1-5; D possibly corresponds to TRBD1 (6 bases). The ends were cut back, 2 bases at V and 3 bases at J, with 11 bases in the middle. Looked up from germline, CDR1 is SNHLY and CDR2 is FYNNEI. This CDR3 contains 15 residues. This CDR3 reads CASSEWPGDNQPQHF. CDR3 DNA sequence: TGTGCCAGCAGTGAATGGCCAGGGGACAATCAGCCCCAGCATTTT.

CDR3 nucleotides: TGTGCCAGCAGCACAAGCGGGGGGGCAATCGTCACAGATACGCAGTATTTT. It specifies CASSTSGGAIVTDTQYF. V usage is TRBV9 and J usage is TRBJ2-3; 10 bases are a match to TRBD2. Germline V gives CDR1 SGDLS, CDR2 YYNGEE. V shed 4 bases, J shed 2 bases, and the junction held 10 bases outside the gene matches. CDR3 size: 17 residues.

The count of this clone is one. The identical CDR3 is also encoded by other nucleotide sequences in the sample. The chain links TRBV27 to TRBJ2-7; no clear D. This CDR3 spans 10 amino acids. Looked up from germline, CDR1 is MNHEY and CDR2 is SMNVEV (reference sequence). Deletions cut 8 bases from V and 2 bases from J, with 4 bases between. This chain's CDR3 is CASGAYEQYF. The CDR3 coding sequence is TGTGCCAGCGGAGCCTACGAGCAGTACTTC.

This clone appeared once. V and J are TRBV5-1 and TRBJ2-7; a weak D match, TRBD1 (5 bases). V lost 0 bases to trimming and J lost 2 bases, with 15 bases between them. Germline CDR1 reads SGHRS; CDR2 reads YFSETQ. CDR3 length: 16 residues. CDR3 DNA: TGCGCCAGCAGCTTGGATACAGTTCAGGGCCCCTACGAGCAGTACTTC. Translating gives CASSLDTVQGPYEQYF. Complete variable domain (other parts from reference TRBV5-1 and TRBJ2-7): KAGVTQTPRYLIKTRGQQVTLSCSPISGHRSVSWYQQTPGQGLQFLFEYFSETQRNKGNFPGRFSGRQFSNSRSEMNVSTLELGDSALYLCASSLDTVQGPYEQYFGPGTRLTVT.

Comments on this clone: The sample has other DNA sequences that encode this CDR3 too. The V call is TRBV7-9, the J call TRBJ2-5, with D tentatively TRBD2 (6 bases). Trimming stripped 1 base from V and 3 bases from J, with 6 bases between. Germline assignment: CDR1 SEHNR and CDR2 FQNEAQ (reference sequence). The CDR3 totals 13 residues. The CDR3 sequence is CASSLGEEETQYF. DNA of the CDR3: TGTGCCAGCAGCTTAGGGGAGGAAGAGACCCAGTACTTC.

This clone was counted between two and nine times. The rearrangement joins TRBV19 to TRBJ1-1; no clear D. Germline values: CDR1 LNHDA, CDR2 SQIVND (reference sequence). This CDR3 has 15 residues. V dropped 3 bases and J dropped 1 base, with 12 bases sitting between them. CDR3 protein: CASSIAGYANTEAFF. Written as DNA, the CDR3 is TGTGCCAGTAGTATTGCCGGCTACGCGAACACTGAAGCTTTCTTT.

The rearrangement uses TRBV27 and TRBJ2-7; either TRBD1 or TRBD2 may supply D (5 bases each). V lost 2 bases and J 2 bases, leaving 10 bases between the germline ends. This CDR3 contains 14 residues. The germline CDR1 and CDR2 sequences are MNHEY and SMNVEV (reference sequence). CDR3 DNA sequence: TGTGCCAGCAGTTTAGGGGGAATCACCTACGAGCAGTACTTC. Its translation is CASSLGGITYEQYF.

Only one count was recorded for this clone. The chain links TRBV10-3 to TRBJ2-3; 10 bases fit TRBD1. Trimming at V came to 3 bases and at J to 0 bases, leaving 6 bases not matched to a gene. The CDR3 is 17 residues long. CDR1 and CDR2 (germline): ENHRY, SYGVKD. Written as DNA, the CDR3 is TGTGCCATCAGTGACCCGACAGGGGGCCCTAGCACAGATACGCAGTATTTT. Protein: CAISDPTGGPSTDTQYF.